This T cell receptor beta chain was sequenced in a study of CD8 T cells in Susac syndrome. With 4 bases clipped from V and 6 bases from J, the junction kept 15 bases outside the gene matches. This CDR3 is 16 amino acids long. Germline values: CDR1 MGHRA, CDR2 YSYEKL. An input of about 0.45 to 1 ug of RNA was subjected to reverse transcription using random hexamers. TCRdb reprocessed the immunoSEQ multiplex PCR reads with MiXCR, giving one entry per CDR3 protein. The top ten clones hold roughly 0.16% of a sample with some 68,000 distinct CDR3 sequences, 93% of them seen once. The chain employs TRBV4-1 and TRBJ2-7, with 7 bases identical to TRBD1. This TCR was recovered from a human donor with Susac syndrome. Sequenced: CD4+ T cells from PBMCs. The CDR3 DNA follows: TGCGCCAGCAGCCCGGACAGGTCCTTTTCCGCCGGCGAGCAGTACTTC. It encodes CASSPDRSFSAGEQYF.